Below, 27 T cell receptor beta chains from the same sample are listed, as sequenced in a study of T cells in Graves' hyperthyroidism and ophthalmopathy. What was amplified from RNA transcripts were TCR beta CDR3 regions. TCR CDR3 underwent first-round RT-PCR with the HTBI primer set. TCRdb re-derived calls from the multiplex PCR reads in MiXCR, one entry per CDR3 protein. The profile shows around 700,000 distinct CDR3 sequences, about 35% of them singletons. Sequenced: blood. These receptors originate from a woman aged 40 to 50 with Graves' hyperthyroidism.

This clonotype showed up many times. The CDR3 region is CSAPEGGTGAYEQYF. The CDR3 nucleotides are TGCAGTGCACCCGAGGGAGGGACAGGGGCCTACGAGCAGTACTTC. The V gene is TRBV20-1, the J gene TRBJ2-7; 10 bases fit TRBD1. Germline V gene sequence: CDR1 DFQATT, CDR2 SNEGSKA (reference sequence). Trimming cost V 6 bases and J 2 bases; bases outside gene matches: 10. This CDR3 region has 15 residues.

About this clonotype: Relative to the germline gene, one junction end is altered; a read error may explain this. This chain connects TRBV2 to TRBJ1-1; D remains unclear. Germline CDR1 SNHLY, CDR2 FYNNEI. The length of the CDR3 is 14 residues. CDR3 nucleotides: TGTGCCAGCAGTGGACAACAGACGAACACCGAAGCTTTCTTT. Encoded protein: CASSGQQTNTEAFF.

The chain couples TRBV10-3 to TRBJ2-6; no reliable D call. The CDR3 consists of 9 residues. Trimming stripped 3 bases from V and 16 bases from J, with 4 bases between. In germline, CDR1 is ENHRY, CDR2 SYGVKD. CDR3: CAISDGLTF. CDR3 bases: TGTGCCATCAGTGACGGACTGACTTTC.

As concerns this clonotype: It is likely a read error, because the conserved phenylalanine at the end of the CDR3 is missing. The DNA is omitted, as the CDR3 cannot be located on it reliably, and the CDR3 follows TCRdb's listing. This chain joins TRBV10-3 and TRBJ2-6. The CDR3 spans 8 residues, counting both ends. Germline V gene lookup returns CDR1 ENHRY and CDR2 SYGVKD. The chain's CDR3 is CAISDATS.

For this clonotype: It may be a read error: a sequence one base away is much more abundant. This chain joins TRBV7-6 and TRBJ2-5; unclear D gene. Germline CDR1 SGHVS, CDR2 FNYEAQ. V was shortened by 5 bases and J by 9 bases, with 10 bases between the two germline ends. The CDR3 length is 11 residues. The CDR3 sequence: CASSHTGAQYF. The CDR3 region has the DNA TGTGCCAGCAGCCACACTGGAGCCCAGTACTTC. Looking up the rest from reference TRBV7-6 and TRBJ2-5 gives the full variable domain: GAGVSQSPRYKVTKRGQDVALRCDPISGHVSLYWYRQALGQGPEFLTYFNYEAQQDKSGLPNDRFSAERPEGSISTLTIQRTEQRDSAMYRCASSHTGAQYFGPGTRLLVL.

This clonotype was recorded at least ten times. J is TRBJ1-2 and V is TRBV25-1, with D tentatively TRBD1 (5 bases). V lost 0 bases to trimming and J lost 4 bases, with 12 bases between them. CDR1 is MGHDK and CDR2 is SYGVNS in the germline V gene. The CDR3 length is 15 residues. The CDR3 here is CASSEYEGQSYGYTF. In DNA, the CDR3 is TGTGCCAGCAGTGAATATGAGGGGCAGAGCTATGGCTACACCTTC.

The chain carries TRBV7-9 and TRBJ2-7; the D is unclear. The CDR3 sequence is 15 residues long. Per germline, CDR1 SEHNR and CDR2 FQNEAQ (reference sequence). Deletions cut 4 bases from V and 7 bases from J, with 20 bases between. The CDR3 DNA is TGTGCCAGCAGCTCCGTTAGGGCAAGCCGCTGGGAGCAGTACTTC. This translates into CASSSVRASRWEQYF.

This clonotype was counted many times. In DNA form, the CDR3 reads TGTGCCAGCAGATACCCCGGGGAGCAGTACTTC. Translation: CASRYPGEQYF. The V call is TRBV2, the J call TRBJ2-7; no reliable D call. Germline lookup yields CDR1 SNHLY and CDR2 FYNNEI. Trimming left V 6 bases short and J 7 bases short, with 10 bases between. The CDR3 length is 11 residues.

With regard to this clonotype: The junction and the germline gene differ at one end; a read error may be behind it. This chain uses TRBV5-1 with TRBJ2-2, with D hard to call. Germline V gives CDR1 SGHRS, CDR2 YFSETQ. The CDR3 covers 13 residues. The CDR3 region has the DNA TGTGCCAGCAGCTTATCAACCGCAGGGGAGCTGTTTTTT. Protein product: CASSLSTAGELFF.

V usage is TRBV12-3 or TRBV12-4 and J usage is TRBJ1-1; no definite D call. The CDR3 length is 15 residues. The V end lost 6 bases, the J end lost 0 bases, and 14 bases lay between the germline ends. The CDR3 DNA sequence: TGTGCCAGCAGCCGGAAGGGCGGCCTGAACACTGAAGCTTTCTTT. Translation: CASSRKGGLNTEAFF.

This clonotype occurred many times. V is TRBV19 and J is TRBJ1-2, with 8 positions matching TRBD1. This CDR3 region has 15 residues. CDR1 and CDR2 from the germline V gene are LNHDA and SQIVND (reference sequence). Trimming cost V 7 bases and J 1 base; bases outside gene matches: 8. The CDR3 region is CASNQLDRVNYGYTF. The CDR3 bases are TGTGCCAGTAATCAATTGGACAGGGTTAACTATGGCTACACCTTC. The full variable domain, its missing parts supplied by reference TRBV19 and TRBJ1-2, is DGGITQSPKYLFRKEGQNVTLSCEQNLNHDAMYWYRQDPGQGLRLIYYSQIVNDFQKGDIAEGYSVSREKKESFPLTVTSAQKNPTAFYLCASNQLDRVNYGYTFGSGTRLTVV.

The table lists this clonotype with many counts. The genes are TRBV19 and TRBJ2-7, with a weak D call TRBD2 (5 bases). In germline, CDR1 is LNHDA, CDR2 SQIVND (reference sequence). Trimming cost V 6 bases and J 1 base, with 16 bases left between them. The length of the CDR3 is 15 residues. The CDR3 protein is CASSLSGRPSYEQYF. The CDR3 region has the DNA TGTGCCAGTAGCCTTTCGGGGAGACCATCCTACGAGCAGTACTTC.

As to this clonotype: It may be a read error: a sequence one base away is much more abundant. This chain uses TRBV5-1 with TRBJ1-2, with 10 bases fitting TRBD1. CDR3 length equals 15 residues. The germline V gene has CDR1 SGHRS and CDR2 YFSETQ. This CDR3 reads CASSSVGQGNYGYTF. The CDR3 region has the DNA TGTGCCAGCAGCTCTGTGGGACAGGGGAACTATGGCTACACCTTC.

The rearrangement joins TRBV20-1 to TRBJ1-4; a possible D gene is TRBD1 (5 bases). Germline values: CDR1 DFQATT, CDR2 SNEGSKA (reference sequence). V dropped 6 bases and J dropped 4 bases, with 21 bases sitting between them. This CDR3 contains 16 residues. The CDR3 coding sequence is TGCAGTGCGGAAGGGGCTTCGGGGATCTATAATGAAAAACTGTTTTTT. Its translation: CSAEGASGIYNEKLFF.

In this sample, this clonotype turned up many times. CDR3 DNA: TGTGCCAGTAGCCCTAATTTGGGGCCCCAGCATTTT. It codes for CASSPNLGPQHF. The chain links TRBV19 to TRBJ1-5; no definite D call. With 6 bases removed from V and 9 bases from J, the gap between germline ends came to 12 bases. Germline CDR1 LNHDA, CDR2 SQIVND (reference sequence). The CDR3 contains 12 residues.

This clonotype has a single count. The gene calls are TRBV29-1 and TRBJ2-2; 11 bases line up with TRBD2. The germline CDR1 and CDR2 sequences are SQVTM and ANQGSEA. There are 15 residues in the CDR3. With 5 bases clipped from V and 8 bases from J, the junction kept 10 bases outside the gene matches. The DNA of the CDR3 is TGCAGCGTTCTAATCTCTAGCGGGAGGCCAGGGGAGCTGTTTTTT. This gives the protein CSVLISSGRPGELFF.

This rearrangement joins TRBV11-2 to TRBJ1-4; D ambiguous. In germline, CDR1 is SGHAT, CDR2 FQNNGV. The V end was cut by 8 bases, the J end by 8 bases, with 15 bases between. CDR3 length: 13 amino acids. CDR3 nucleotides: TGTGCCAGCCTTTCCCGTTCGGGGGAAAAACTGTTTTTT. Translated, it gives CASLSRSGEKLFF.

V is TRBV19 and J is TRBJ2-7, with TRBD2 identical over 11 bases. CDR3 length: 15 amino acids. Trimming cost V 2 bases and J 3 bases; bases outside gene matches: 3. CDR1 is LNHDA and CDR2 is SQIVND in the germline V gene (reference sequence). The CDR3 sequence: CASSIQGTSGYEQYF. The CDR3 DNA sequence: TGTGCCAGTAGTATACAAGGGACTAGCGGCTACGAGCAGTACTTC.

The chain employs TRBV13 and TRBJ1-4; D gene unclear. CDR1 and CDR2 from the germline V gene are PRHDT and FYEKMQ (reference sequence). This CDR3 contains 13 residues. V was shortened by 3 bases and J by 5 bases, with 7 bases between the two germline ends. In DNA form, the CDR3 reads TGTGCCAGCAGCTTCTACCTAAATGAAAAACTGTTTTTT. Protein product: CASSFYLNEKLFF. The full variable domain, its missing parts supplied by reference TRBV13 and TRBJ1-4, is AAGVIQSPRHLIKEKRETATLKCYPIPRHDTVYWYQQGPGQDPQFLISFYEKMQSDKGSIPDRFSAQQFSDYHSELNMSSLELGDSALYFCASSFYLNEKLFFGSGTQLSVL.

The chain is built from TRBV11-3 and TRBJ1-6, with D perhaps matching TRBD1 (5 bases). CDR1 and CDR2 from the germline V gene are SGHNT and YENEEA. This CDR3 spans 14 amino acids. V was shortened by 10 bases and J by 9 bases, with 19 bases between the two germline ends. The CDR3 DNA reads TGTGCCATCCTCGACAGCGGGCTGAGTTCACCCCTCCACTTT. Translating gives CAILDSGLSSPLHF.

V gene TRBV20-1 combines with J gene TRBJ2-1, with 13 bases lining up with TRBD2. This CDR3 comprises 13 residues. Losses at the gene ends were 5 bases for V and 7 bases for J; bases not matched to a gene: 2. Germline CDR1 reads DFQATT; CDR2 reads SNEGSKA (reference sequence). The CDR3 spells CSAGTSGKNEQFF. CDR3 sequence (DNA): TGCAGTGCTGGGACTAGCGGGAAAAATGAGCAGTTCTTC.

This chain connects TRBV2 to TRBJ1-1; a weak D match, TRBD1 (5 bases). The V gene lost 3 bases and the J gene lost 11 bases, with 10 bases spanning the gap. Per the germline V gene, CDR1 is SNHLY and CDR2 is FYNNEI. The length of the CDR3 is 11 residues. This CDR3 is CASSDRAGAFF. In nucleotides, the CDR3 is TGTGCCAGCAGTGACCGGGCAGGGGCTTTCTTT.

The CDR3 DNA sequence: TGTGCCAGCAGCTTAGTTTGGAAGACCGGGGAGCTGTTTTTT. It encodes CASSLVWKTGELFF. The chain recombines TRBV11-2 with TRBJ2-2; unclear D gene. Germline loops: CDR1 SGHAT, CDR2 FQNNGV. The CDR3 contains 14 residues. V lost 1 base to trimming and J lost 5 bases, with 8 bases between them.

The gene calls are TRBV12-3 or TRBV12-4 and TRBJ1-2; perhaps TRBD1 as D (6 bases). This CDR3 is built from 18 residues. The V end lost 5 bases, the J end lost 1 base, and 23 bases lay between the germline ends. CDR3 loop: CASSLMGAPFDFNYGYTF. The CDR3 DNA reads TGTGCCAGCAGTCTCATGGGGGCACCATTCGATTTTAACTATGGCTACACCTTC.

This clonotype was counted ten times or more. The V and J genes are TRBV15 and TRBJ1-2; D may be TRBD1 (5 bases). From germline, CDR1 is LNHNV and CDR2 YYDKDF (reference sequence). This CDR3 is 13 amino acids long. With 1 base removed from V and 6 bases from J, the gap between germline ends came to 9 bases. This chain's CDR3 is CATSRVQGDGYTF. CDR3 nucleotides: TGTGCCACCAGCAGAGTCCAGGGAGATGGCTACACCTTC.

The chain recombines TRBV7-2 with TRBJ2-7, with D uncertain. The CDR3 sequence is 15 residues long. Germline lookup yields CDR1 SGHTA and CDR2 FQGNSA. Trimming shortened V by 5 bases and J by 3 bases, and 17 bases separated the two germline ends. CDR3 region: CASSQVSLEFYEQYF. CDR3 sequence (DNA): TGTGCCAGCAGCCAAGTATCCCTGGAATTCTACGAGCAGTACTTC.

The CDR3 DNA reads as TGCGCCAGCAGCCGGACAATTCTAGACACCATATATTTT. It translates to CASSRTILDTIYF. The chain couples TRBV4-3 to TRBJ1-3, with a possible D match to TRBD1 (5 bases). V lost 4 bases to trimming and J lost 8 bases, with 12 bases between them. Germline assignment: CDR1 LGHNA and CDR2 YSLEER. This CDR3 has 13 amino acids.